This TCR beta chain is from a study of CD8 T cells in ankylosing spondylitis. Study observations and caveats: Disease-linked clones bore a CD8+ phenotype, appearing relatively rarely in peripheral blood. Seemingly characteristic of ankylosing spondylitis blood was a TCR beta motif consisting of about 8 highly homologous variants.

Quantitative 5'-RACE with molecular barcodes produced the TCR beta libraries. TCRdb itself ran the 5' RACE reads through MiXCR, one entry per CDR3 protein. Here the sample spans approximately 92,000 distinct CDR3 sequences, about 8.8% being singletons. About this clonotype: Its antigen remains unknown. A read error may be the cause here, since a much bigger clone is one base away.

The sequence was collected from a male donor with ankylosing spondylitis or in good health (not recorded which). Source material: blood, either unsorted or a sorted T cell fraction (not recorded which).

CDR3 amino acids: CSVEGGQHTGETQYF. DNA for the CDR3: TGCAGCGTTGAAGGGGGTCAGCATACTGGGGAGACCCAGTACTTC. This chain connects TRBV29-1 to TRBJ2-5; D remains unclear. The CDR3 is made up of 15 amino acids. Germline values: CDR1 SQVTM, CDR2 ANQGSEA. V shed 1 base and J shed 5 bases, with 17 bases lying between them. The whole variable domain, remainder taken from reference TRBV29-1 and TRBJ2-5, is SAVISQKPSRDICQRGTSLTIQCQVDSQVTMMFWYRQQPGQSLTLIATANQGSEATYESGFVIDKFPISRPNLTFSTLTVSNMSPEDSSIYLCSVEGGQHTGETQYFGPGTRLLVL.